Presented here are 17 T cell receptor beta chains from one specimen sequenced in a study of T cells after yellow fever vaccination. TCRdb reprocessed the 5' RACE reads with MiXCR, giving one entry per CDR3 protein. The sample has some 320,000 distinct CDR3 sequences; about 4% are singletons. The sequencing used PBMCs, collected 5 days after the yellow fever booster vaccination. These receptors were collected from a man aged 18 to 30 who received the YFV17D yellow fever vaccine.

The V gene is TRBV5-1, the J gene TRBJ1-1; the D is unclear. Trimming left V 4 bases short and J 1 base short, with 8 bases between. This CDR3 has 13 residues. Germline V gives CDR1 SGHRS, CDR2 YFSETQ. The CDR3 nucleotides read TGCGCCAGCAGCAGTGTGGAGAACACTGAAGCTTTCTTT. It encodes CASSSVENTEAFF.

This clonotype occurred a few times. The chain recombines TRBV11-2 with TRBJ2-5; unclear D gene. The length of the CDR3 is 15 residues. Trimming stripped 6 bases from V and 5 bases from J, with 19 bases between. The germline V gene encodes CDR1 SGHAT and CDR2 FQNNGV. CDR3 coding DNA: TGTGCCAGCAGGCCTAATCCAGTCACCAGGGAGACCCAGTACTTC. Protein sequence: CASRPNPVTRETQYF. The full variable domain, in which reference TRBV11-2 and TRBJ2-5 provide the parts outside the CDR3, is EAGVAQSPRYKIIEKRQSVAFWCNPISGHATLYWYQQILGQGPKLLIQFQNNGVVDDSQLPKDRFSAERLKGVDSTLKIQPAKLEDSAVYLCASRPNPVTRETQYFGPGTRLLVL.

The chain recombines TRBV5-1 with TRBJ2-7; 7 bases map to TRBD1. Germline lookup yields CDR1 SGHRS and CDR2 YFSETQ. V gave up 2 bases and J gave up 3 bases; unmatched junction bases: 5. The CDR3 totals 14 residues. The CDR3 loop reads CASSFGDSVYEQYF. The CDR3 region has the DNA TGCGCCAGCAGCTTCGGGGACAGCGTCTACGAGCAGTACTTC. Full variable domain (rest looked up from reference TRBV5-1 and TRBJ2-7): KAGVTQTPRYLIKTRGQQVTLSCSPISGHRSVSWYQQTPGQGLQFLFEYFSETQRNKGNFPGRFSGRQFSNSRSEMNVSTLELGDSALYLCASSFGDSVYEQYFGPGTRLTVT.

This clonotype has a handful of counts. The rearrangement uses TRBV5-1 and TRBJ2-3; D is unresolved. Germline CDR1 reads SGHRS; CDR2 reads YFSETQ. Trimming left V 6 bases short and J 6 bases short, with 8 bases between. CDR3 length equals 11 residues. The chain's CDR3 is CASMSIDTQYF. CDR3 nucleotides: TGCGCCAGCATGTCAATCGATACGCAGTATTTT.

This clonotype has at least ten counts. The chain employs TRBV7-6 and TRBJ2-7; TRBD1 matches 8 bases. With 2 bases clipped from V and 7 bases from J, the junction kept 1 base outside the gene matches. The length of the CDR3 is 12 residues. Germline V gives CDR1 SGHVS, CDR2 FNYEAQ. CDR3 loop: CASSLTGGEQYF. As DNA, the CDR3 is TGTGCCAGCAGCTTAACAGGGGGTGAGCAGTACTTC.

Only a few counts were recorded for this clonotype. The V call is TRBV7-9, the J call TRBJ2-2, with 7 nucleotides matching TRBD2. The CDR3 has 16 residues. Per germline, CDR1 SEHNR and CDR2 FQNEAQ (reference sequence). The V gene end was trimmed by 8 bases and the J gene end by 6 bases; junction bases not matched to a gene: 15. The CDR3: CASFPTGLPIPGELFF. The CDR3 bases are TGTGCCAGCTTTCCAACGGGACTACCGATCCCCGGGGAGCTGTTTTTT.

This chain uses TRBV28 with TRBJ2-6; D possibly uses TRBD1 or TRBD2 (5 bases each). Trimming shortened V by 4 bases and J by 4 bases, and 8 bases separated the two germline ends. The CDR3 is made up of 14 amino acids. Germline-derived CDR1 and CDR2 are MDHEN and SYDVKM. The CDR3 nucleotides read TGTGCCAGCAGTTCCGGGACCGGGGCCAACGTCCTGACTTTC. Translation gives CASSSGTGANVLTF.

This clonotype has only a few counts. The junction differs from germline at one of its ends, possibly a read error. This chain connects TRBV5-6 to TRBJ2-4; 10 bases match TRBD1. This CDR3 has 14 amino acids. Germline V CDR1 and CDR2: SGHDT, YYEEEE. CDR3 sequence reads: CASRLGQGKNIQYF. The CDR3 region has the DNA TGTGCCAGCAGATTGGGACAGGGGAAAAACATTCAGTACTTC.

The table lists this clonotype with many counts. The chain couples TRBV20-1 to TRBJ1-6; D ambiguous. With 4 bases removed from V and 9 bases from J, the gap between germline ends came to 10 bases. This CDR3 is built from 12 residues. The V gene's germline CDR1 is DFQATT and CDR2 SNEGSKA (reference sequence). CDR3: CSATTPTSPLHF. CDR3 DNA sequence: TGCAGTGCTACAACGCCCACTTCACCCCTCCACTTT.

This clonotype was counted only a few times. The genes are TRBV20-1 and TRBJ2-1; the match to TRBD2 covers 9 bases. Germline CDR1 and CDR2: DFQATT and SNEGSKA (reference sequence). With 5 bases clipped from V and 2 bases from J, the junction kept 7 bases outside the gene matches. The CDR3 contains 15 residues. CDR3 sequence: CSAATGTSPYNEQFF. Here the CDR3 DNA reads TGCAGTGCTGCGACCGGGACTAGCCCCTACAATGAGCAGTTCTTC.

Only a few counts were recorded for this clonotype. This CDR3 is CASSYGTGPEAFF. Here the CDR3 DNA reads TGCGCCAGCAGCTACGGGACGGGGCCTGAAGCTTTCTTT. The rearrangement uses TRBV5-1 and TRBJ1-1, with a possible D match to TRBD1 (5 bases). Germline V gene sequence: CDR1 SGHRS, CDR2 YFSETQ. The germline V and J ends were trimmed by 3 bases and 6 bases, with 12 bases remaining between them. The CDR3 length is 13 residues.

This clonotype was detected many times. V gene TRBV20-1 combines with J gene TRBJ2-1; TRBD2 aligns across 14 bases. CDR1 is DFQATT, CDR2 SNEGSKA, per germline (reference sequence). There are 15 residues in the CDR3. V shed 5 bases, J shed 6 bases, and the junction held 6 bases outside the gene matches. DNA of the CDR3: TGCAGTGCTTATAGCGGGACTAGCGGGGGCAATGAGCAGTTCTTC. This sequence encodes CSAYSGTSGGNEQFF.

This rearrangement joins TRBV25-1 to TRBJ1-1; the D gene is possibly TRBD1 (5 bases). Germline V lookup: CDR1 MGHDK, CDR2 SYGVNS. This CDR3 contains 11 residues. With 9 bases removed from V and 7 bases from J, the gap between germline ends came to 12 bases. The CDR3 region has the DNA TGTGCCAGTCGGGGCGTCGGTGAAGCTTTCTTT. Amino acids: CASRGVGEAFF.

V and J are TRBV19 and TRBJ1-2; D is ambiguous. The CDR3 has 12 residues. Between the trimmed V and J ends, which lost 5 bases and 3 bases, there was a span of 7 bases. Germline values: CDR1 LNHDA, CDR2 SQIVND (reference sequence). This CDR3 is CASSFGYYGYTF. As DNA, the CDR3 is TGTGCCAGTAGTTTCGGGTACTATGGCTACACCTTC.

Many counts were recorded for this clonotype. The CDR3 sequence is CASSSSPGGELFF. DNA of the CDR3: TGCGCCAGCAGCTCCTCCCCTGGGGGGGAGCTGTTTTTT. The chain carries TRBV4-1 and TRBJ2-2; unclear D gene. V dropped 5 bases and J dropped 8 bases, with 12 bases sitting between them. The CDR3 is 13 amino acids. In germline, CDR1 is MGHRA, CDR2 YSYEKL.

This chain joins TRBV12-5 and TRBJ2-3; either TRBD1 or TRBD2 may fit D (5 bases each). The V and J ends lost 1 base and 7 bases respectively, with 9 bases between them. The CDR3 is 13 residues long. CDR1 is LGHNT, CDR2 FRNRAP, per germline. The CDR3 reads CASGLGGWNTQYF. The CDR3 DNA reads TGTGCTAGTGGTTTGGGGGGGTGGAATACGCAGTATTTT.

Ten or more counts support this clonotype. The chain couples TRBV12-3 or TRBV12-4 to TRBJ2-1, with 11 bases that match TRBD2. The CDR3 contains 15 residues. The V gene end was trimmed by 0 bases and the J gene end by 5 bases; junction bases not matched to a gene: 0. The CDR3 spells CASSLASGGDNEQFF. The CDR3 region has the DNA TGTGCCAGCAGTTTAGCTAGCGGGGGGGACAATGAGCAGTTCTTC.